This T cell receptor beta chain came from a study of T cell repertoires in cytomegalovirus infection. Study-wide background: HLA-B-restricted CMV epitopes that are well studied, plus recently identified HLA-C-restricted ones, were used by the study. TCR beta signatures that were public indicated CMV infection and matching HLA type. Study results and caveats: There were HLA-C-restricted CMV-specific TCR beta clonotypes dominating the ex vivo response.

The V and J ends lost 4 bases and 1 base respectively, with 23 bases between them. The CDR3 covers 18 residues. Germline CDR1 and CDR2: MGHRA and YSYEKL. MiXCR, run by TCRdb on the reads, gives a single entry per CDR3 protein. The sample holds about 830,000 distinct CDR3 sequences, about 33% seen once. On this clonotype: Its antigen is unknown.

The source of this sequence is a human donor in good health (CMV status not recorded). Some clones in this sample may be carry-over from other donors' samples. Sequences were derived from cultured CD8+ T cells from PBMCs, sampled from culture after CMV antigen stimulation. The V and J genes are TRBV4-1 and TRBJ2-7, with D possibly being TRBD1 (6 bases). The CDR3 sequence is CASSPDPLGMDRSYEQYF. CDR3 sequence (DNA): TGCGCCAGCAGCCCCGACCCCCTAGGGATGGACAGATCCTACGAGCAGTACTTC.